A single sample gave rise to the 28 T cell receptor beta chains below, sequenced in a study of cytomegalovirus exposure and HLA in healthy donors. Primers for the PCR totalled 60 Vbeta and 13 Jbeta. Sequenced by immunoSEQ multiplex PCR; TCRdb stores in-frame clones only, minus some. The sample totals 68,000 or so clones. Sample: PBMCs. The receptors originated from a female donor in good health and CMV-seropositive.

The chain links TRBV5-1 to TRBJ2-1; TRBD2 matches 11 bases. V trimming: 2 bases; J trimming: 10 bases; junction bases outside the gene matches: 5. This CDR3 has 14 amino acids. The germline gives CDR1 SGHRS, CDR2 YFSETQ. CDR3 protein: CASSFSGRAGEQFF. In DNA, the CDR3 is TGCGCCAGCAGCTTTAGCGGGAGGGCAGGGGAGCAGTTCTTC.

The chain combines TRBV28 with TRBJ2-7, with TRBD1 identical over 9 bases. Trimming cost V 5 bases and J 4 bases; bases outside gene matches: 12. The CDR3 covers 16 residues. Germline CDR1 and CDR2: MDHEN and SYDVKM. CDR3 region: CASSTSGTGTRYEQYF. The CDR3 DNA follows: TGTGCCAGCAGTACCTCCGGGACAGGGACCCGGTACGAGCAGTACTTC.

V usage is TRBV6-5 and J usage is TRBJ2-1, with 8 bases that match TRBD1. J gave up 5 bases and V 5 bases, and 8 bases lay outside the gene matches. This CDR3 contains 15 residues. The germline V gene has CDR1 MNHEY and CDR2 SVGAGI. The CDR3 sequence: CASSNPGQAHNEQFF. CDR3 DNA: TGTGCCAGCAGTAATCCGGGACAGGCCCACAATGAGCAGTTCTTC.

The chain recombines TRBV13 with TRBJ2-5, with 13 positions matching TRBD2. CDR1 is PRHDT, CDR2 FYEKMQ, per germline (reference sequence). With 5 bases clipped from V and 3 bases from J, the junction kept 9 bases outside the gene matches. The CDR3 covers 17 residues. CDR3 DNA sequence: TGTGCCAGCAGCCAGGAACTAGCGGGAGGGCCGGAAGAGACCCAGTACTTC. This codes for CASSQELAGGPEETQYF.

The J gene is TRBJ2-3, the V gene TRBV7-9, with 13 positions matching TRBD2. Germline V gene data show CDR1 as SEHNR and CDR2 as FQNEAQ (reference sequence). This CDR3 spans 16 amino acids. The J segment lost 8 bases and the V segment lost 5 bases, leaving 10 bases of the junction unmatched. For the CDR3, the DNA is TGTGCCAGCAGCCCCAGACTAGCGGGGGGTAGGGGTACGCAGTATTTT. This sequence encodes CASSPRLAGGRGTQYF.

The V and J genes are TRBV19 and TRBJ2-6; D is ambiguous. V lost 7 bases and J lost 0, with 22 bases in between. This CDR3 region has 19 residues. CDR1 is LNHDA, CDR2 SQIVND, per germline (reference sequence). CDR3 bases: TGTGCCAGTACCAAAAGTCGGGTGTCGGTTAGCTCTGGGGCCAACGTCCTGACTTTC. Amino acid sequence: CASTKSRVSVSSGANVLTF.

The V gene is TRBV15, the J gene TRBJ1-2; D call uncertain. This CDR3 contains 14 residues. Germline CDR1 reads LNHNV; CDR2 reads YYDKDF (reference sequence). V was shortened by 0 bases and J by 3 bases, with 8 bases between the two germline ends. CDR3 nucleotide sequence: TGTGCCACCAGCAGAGACGACACTTACTATGGCTACACCTTC. This codes for CATSRDDTYYGYTF.

The genes are TRBV7-2 and TRBJ2-7; perhaps TRBD1 as D (6 bases). The CDR3 extends over 13 amino acids. CDR1 SGHTA and CDR2 FQGNSA come from the germline V gene. The V gene lost 1 base and the J gene lost 3 bases, with 7 bases spanning the gap. CDR3 residues: CASSLEQGYEQYF. In DNA form, the CDR3 reads TGTGCCAGCAGCTTAGAACAGGGCTACGAGCAGTACTTC.

This rearrangement joins TRBV5-1 to TRBJ2-1, with D maybe TRBD1 (6 bases). Germline CDR1 and CDR2: SGHRS and YFSETQ. The CDR3 contains 15 residues. With 6 bases removed from V and 6 bases from J, the gap between germline ends came to 19 bases. This chain's CDR3 is CASTNKGTGINEQFF. In nucleotides, the CDR3 is TGCGCCAGCACTAACAAGGGCACAGGGATCAATGAGCAGTTCTTC.

The J gene is TRBJ1-1, the V gene TRBV30; D gene ambiguous. The germline gives CDR1 GTSNPN, CDR2 SVGIG (reference sequence). The V end was cut by 3 bases, the J end by 5 bases, with 13 bases between. This CDR3 comprises 13 residues. This chain's CDR3 is CAWRDFVGTEAFF. In DNA form, the CDR3 reads TGTGCCTGGAGGGACTTTGTGGGGACTGAAGCTTTCTTT.

The gene calls are TRBV6-6 and TRBJ2-6; D is unresolved. Trimming shortened V by 2 bases and J by 2 bases, and 7 bases separated the two germline ends. CDR3 length: 15 residues. The germline gives CDR1 MNHNY, CDR2 SVGAGI (reference sequence). The CDR3 loop is CASSYPPAGANVLTF. The DNA of the CDR3 is TGTGCCAGCAGTTACCCCCCAGCTGGGGCCAACGTCCTGACTTTC.

The rearrangement joins TRBV30 to TRBJ2-3; possible D gene TRBD2, 6 bases. In germline, CDR1 is GTSNPN, CDR2 SVGIG (reference sequence). The CDR3 runs 15 residues. Trimming cost V 3 bases and J 1 base, with 14 bases left between them. The CDR3 sequence is CAWSEYGGGTDTQYF. The CDR3 region has the DNA TGTGCCTGGAGCGAATACGGGGGTGGCACAGATACGCAGTATTTT.

The chain combines TRBV6-5 with TRBJ1-2, with unresolved D. V dropped 7 bases and J dropped 0 bases, with 12 bases sitting between them. The CDR3 has 14 amino acids. CDR1 and CDR2 from the germline V gene are MNHEY and SVGAGI. CDR3 region: CASKLDSANYGYTF. Here the CDR3 DNA reads TGTGCCAGCAAGCTCGACTCAGCTAACTATGGCTACACCTTC.

The chain uses TRBV7-9 and TRBJ1-1; weak D call: TRBD1 (5 bases). This CDR3 has 15 residues. CDR1 and CDR2 from the germline V gene are SEHNR and FQNEAQ (reference sequence). Trimming cost V 1 base and J 1 base, with 10 bases left between them. The CDR3 DNA follows: TGTGCCAGCAGCTTAGACTTGGGGCCGAACACTGAAGCTTTCTTT. It codes for CASSLDLGPNTEAFF.

The chain has TRBV28 and TRBJ1-2; 9 nucleotides match TRBD1. Per the germline V gene, CDR1 is MDHEN and CDR2 is SYDVKM. The trim removed 7 bases at V and 3 bases at J, leaving 9 bases unmatched. The CDR3 sequence is 15 residues long. CDR3 protein: CASTLGQGKDYGYTF. The CDR3 region has the DNA TGTGCCAGCACCTTGGGACAGGGAAAGGACTATGGCTACACCTTC.

To note about this clone: The junction departs from germline at one end; a sequencing error may be responsible. V is TRBV30 and J is TRBJ1-1, with D perhaps TRBD1 (5 bases). Germline assignment: CDR1 GTSNPN and CDR2 SVGIG (reference sequence). The CDR3 contains 12 residues. DNA for the CDR3: TGTGCCGGTGGGGCTAGTTTCACTGAAGATTTCTTT. Translating it yields CAGGASFTEDFF.

This chain joins TRBV30 and TRBJ2-3; TRBD2 matches at 11 bases. Germline loops: CDR1 GTSNPN, CDR2 SVGIG (reference sequence). CDR3 length: 14 residues. The ends lost 3 bases at V and 12 bases at J; junction bases unmatched: 11. The CDR3 reads CAWRGGVTSGIQYF. DNA for the CDR3: TGTGCCTGGAGAGGGGGGGTGACTAGCGGGATTCAGTATTTT.

The chain couples TRBV29-1 to TRBJ2-7; D is ambiguous. The length of the CDR3 is 12 residues. V lost 6 bases and J 5 bases, leaving 14 bases between the germline ends. Germline CDR1 SQVTM, CDR2 ANQGSEA. Written as DNA, the CDR3 is TGCAGCGTCAAGACATATTCCCACGAGCAGTACTTC. Translating gives CSVKTYSHEQYF.

The chain carries TRBV5-1 and TRBJ2-3, with 16 bases aligning to TRBD2. This CDR3 comprises 18 residues. With V trimmed by 0 bases and J by 4 bases, 5 bases remained unmatched. Per germline, CDR1 SGHRS and CDR2 YFSETQ. DNA for the CDR3: TGCGCCAGCAGCTTGGAGGGACTAGCGGGAGGGAGCGCAGATACGCAGTATTTT. It is translated as CASSLEGLAGGSADTQYF.

The CDR3 DNA reads TGTGCCAGCAGCTTCGGTGGGAGGGGAGAGACCCAGTACTTC. This gives the protein CASSFGGRGETQYF. The gene calls are TRBV5-4 and TRBJ2-5, with 7 bases aligning to TRBD2. Germline-derived CDR1 and CDR2 are SGHNT and YYREEE (reference sequence). CDR3 size: 14 residues. With V trimmed by 2 bases and J by 4 bases, 5 bases remained unmatched.

The chain has TRBV29-1 and TRBJ2-2; TRBD2 aligns across 10 bases. The germline V gene has CDR1 SQVTM and CDR2 ANQGSEA. The CDR3 is 13 residues long. V trimming: 5 bases; J trimming: 6 bases; junction bases outside the gene matches: 3. CDR3 coding DNA: TGCAGCGTTCCTAGCGGGAGTGCCGGGGAGCTGTTTTTT. Translating gives CSVPSGSAGELFF.

The chain recombines TRBV4-3 with TRBJ1-2, with 10 bases fitting TRBD1. With V trimmed by 4 bases and J by 2 bases, 4 bases remained unmatched. The CDR3 contains 15 residues. Germline-derived CDR1 and CDR2 are LGHNA and YSLEER. CDR3: CASSPRTGGNYGYTF. As DNA, the CDR3 is TGCGCCAGCAGCCCCCGGACAGGGGGGAACTATGGCTACACCTTC.

The rearrangement joins TRBV18 to TRBJ1-2; 8 bases line up with TRBD1. V shed 6 bases, J shed 0 bases, and the junction held 9 bases outside the gene matches. This CDR3 has 16 residues. Germline CDR1 is KGHSH and CDR2 is LQKENI. CDR3 sequence reads: CASSHRGEGSNYGYTF. CDR3 sequence (DNA): TGTGCCAGCTCCCACAGGGGGGAAGGTTCTAACTATGGCTACACCTTC.

The chain recombines TRBV9 with TRBJ2-6, with 8 bases that match TRBD1. Germline V gene sequence: CDR1 SGDLS, CDR2 YYNGEE. CDR3 length: 17 amino acids. After removal of 0 bases from V and 3 bases from J, the junction contained 5 bases not matched to a gene. The CDR3 DNA reads as TGTGCCAGCAGCGTAGGTTCAGGGGGCTTTGGGGCCAACGTCCTGACTTTC. It encodes CASSVGSGGFGANVLTF.

This chain links TRBV18 with TRBJ2-6, with a possible D match to TRBD1 (5 bases). V lost 6 bases and J 4 bases, leaving 19 bases between the germline ends. Germline values: CDR1 KGHSH, CDR2 LQKENI. This CDR3 spans 17 amino acids. The CDR3 DNA is TGTGCCAGCTCTAGGGGTCCCTCAGGTGTCGGGGCCAACGTCCTGACTTTC. Its protein is CASSRGPSGVGANVLTF.

The CDR3 nucleotides read TGCGCCAGCAGCCAAGAATGGACTAGGAGAGAGACCCAGTACTTC. Encoded protein: CASSQEWTRRETQYF. The chain couples TRBV4-1 to TRBJ2-5; 7 nucleotides agree with TRBD2. Germline CDR1 MGHRA, CDR2 YSYEKL. The CDR3 has 15 residues. The J segment lost 4 bases and the V segment lost 0 bases, leaving 5 bases of the junction unmatched.

The chain is built from TRBV7-9 and TRBJ1-1; a possible D gene is TRBD1 (6 bases). V lost 5 bases to trimming and J lost 6 bases, with 25 bases between them. The CDR3 spans 17 residues. Germline assignment: CDR1 SEHNR and CDR2 FQNEAQ (reference sequence). The CDR3 bases are TGTGCCAGCAGCCCCTGGGGGACATCTGGCGGACCGCCTGAAGCTTTCTTT. It translates to CASSPWGTSGGPPEAFF.

The chain has TRBV28 and TRBJ2-6; D is ambiguous. Germline V CDR1 and CDR2: MDHEN, SYDVKM. CDR3 length equals 15 residues. The ends were cut back, 1 base at V and 2 bases at J, with 6 bases in the middle. The CDR3 nucleotides are TGTGCCAGCAGTTTATCGGTAGCTGGGGCCAACGTCCTGACTTTC. This sequence encodes CASSLSVAGANVLTF.